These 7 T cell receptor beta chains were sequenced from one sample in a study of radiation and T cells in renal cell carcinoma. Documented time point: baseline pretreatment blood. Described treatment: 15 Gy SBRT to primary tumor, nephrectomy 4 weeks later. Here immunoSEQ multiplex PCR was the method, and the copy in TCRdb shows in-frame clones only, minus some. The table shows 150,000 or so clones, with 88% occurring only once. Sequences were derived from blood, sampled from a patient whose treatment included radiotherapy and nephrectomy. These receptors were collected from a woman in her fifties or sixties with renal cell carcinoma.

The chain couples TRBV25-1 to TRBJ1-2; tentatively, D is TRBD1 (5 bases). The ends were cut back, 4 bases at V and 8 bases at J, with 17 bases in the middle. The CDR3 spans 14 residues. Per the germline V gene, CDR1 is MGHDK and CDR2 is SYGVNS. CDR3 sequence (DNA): TGTGCCAGCAGTGTCCAAAGGGGTTCGGAGGGCTACACCTTC. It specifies CASSVQRGSEGYTF.

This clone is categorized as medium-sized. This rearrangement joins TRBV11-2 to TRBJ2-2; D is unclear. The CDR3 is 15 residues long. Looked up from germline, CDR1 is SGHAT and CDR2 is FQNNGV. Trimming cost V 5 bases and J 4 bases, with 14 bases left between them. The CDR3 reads CASSRSGPRTGELFF. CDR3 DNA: TGTGCCAGCAGCCGATCCGGGCCGCGCACCGGGGAGCTGTTTTTT. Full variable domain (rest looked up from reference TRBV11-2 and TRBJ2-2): EAGVAQSPRYKIIEKRQSVAFWCNPISGHATLYWYQQILGQGPKLLIQFQNNGVVDDSQLPKDRFSAERLKGVDSTLKIQPAKLEDSAVYLCASSRSGPRTGELFFGEGSRLTVL.

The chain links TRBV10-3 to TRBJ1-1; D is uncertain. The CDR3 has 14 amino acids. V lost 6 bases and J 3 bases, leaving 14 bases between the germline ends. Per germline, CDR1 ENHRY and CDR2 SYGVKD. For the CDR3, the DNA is TGTGCCATCAGACGGGAGGAAAGGTACACTGAAGCTTTCTTT. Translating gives CAIRREERYTEAFF.

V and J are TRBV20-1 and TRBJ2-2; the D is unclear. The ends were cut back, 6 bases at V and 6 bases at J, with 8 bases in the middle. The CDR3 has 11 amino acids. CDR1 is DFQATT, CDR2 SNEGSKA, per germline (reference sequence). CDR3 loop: CSASQAGELFF. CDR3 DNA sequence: TGCAGTGCGAGCCAGGCCGGGGAGCTGTTTTTT.

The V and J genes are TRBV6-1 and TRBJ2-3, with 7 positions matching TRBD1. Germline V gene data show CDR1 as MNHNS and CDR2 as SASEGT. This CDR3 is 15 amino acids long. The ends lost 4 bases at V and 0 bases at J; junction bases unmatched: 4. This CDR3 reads CASSGQGISTDTQYF. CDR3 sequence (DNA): TGTGCCAGCAGTGGACAGGGAATCAGCACAGATACGCAGTATTTT.

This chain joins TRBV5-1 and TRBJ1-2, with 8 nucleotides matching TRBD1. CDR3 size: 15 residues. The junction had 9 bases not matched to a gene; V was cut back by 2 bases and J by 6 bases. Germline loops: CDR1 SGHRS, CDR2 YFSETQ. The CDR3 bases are TGCGCCAGCAGCTTAGCGCCGGGACAGGCAAATGGCTACACCTTC. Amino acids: CASSLAPGQANGYTF.

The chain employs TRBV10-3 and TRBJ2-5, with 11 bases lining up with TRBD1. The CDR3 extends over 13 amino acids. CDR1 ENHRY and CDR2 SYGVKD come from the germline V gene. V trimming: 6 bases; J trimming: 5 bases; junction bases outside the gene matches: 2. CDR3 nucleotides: TGTGCCATCAGGGACAGGGGGCCGGAGACCCAGTACTTC. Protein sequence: CAIRDRGPETQYF.